The clone carrying this T cell receptor beta chain turned up a few times. The data were taken from a study of regulatory T cells in long-lasting Graves disease. Arm-PCR of CDR3 regions and iRepertoire HTBI primers were used to build TCR beta libraries. In TCRdb, the multiplex PCR reads were re-called with MiXCR into one record per CDR3 protein. This table has hundreds of thousands of distinct CDR3 sequences, 15% to 20% appearing once. J was trimmed by 5 bases and V by 4 bases; bases with no gene match: 13. The CDR3 has 17 amino acids. The germline V gene has CDR1 SGDLS and CDR2 YYNGEE. Time point meaning: newly diagnosed GD, antithyroid drugs for less than 3 months. After RNA was extracted from PBMCs, the TCR library was made from it. A further study also used this sample, focusing on T cells in Graves' hyperthyroidism and ophthalmopathy.

V gene TRBV9 combines with J gene TRBJ2-2; 8 bases are shared with TRBD2. The TCR comes from a man aged 40-49 years with Graves disease. Sequencing used peripheral blood mononuclear cells (PBMCs), obtained at new diagnosis, from a patient treated with antithyroid drugs. The CDR3 region is CASSPTQGGRRTGELFF. In DNA, the CDR3 is TGTGCCAGCAGCCCGACGCAGGGCGGGAGGAGGACCGGGGAGCTGTTTTTT.